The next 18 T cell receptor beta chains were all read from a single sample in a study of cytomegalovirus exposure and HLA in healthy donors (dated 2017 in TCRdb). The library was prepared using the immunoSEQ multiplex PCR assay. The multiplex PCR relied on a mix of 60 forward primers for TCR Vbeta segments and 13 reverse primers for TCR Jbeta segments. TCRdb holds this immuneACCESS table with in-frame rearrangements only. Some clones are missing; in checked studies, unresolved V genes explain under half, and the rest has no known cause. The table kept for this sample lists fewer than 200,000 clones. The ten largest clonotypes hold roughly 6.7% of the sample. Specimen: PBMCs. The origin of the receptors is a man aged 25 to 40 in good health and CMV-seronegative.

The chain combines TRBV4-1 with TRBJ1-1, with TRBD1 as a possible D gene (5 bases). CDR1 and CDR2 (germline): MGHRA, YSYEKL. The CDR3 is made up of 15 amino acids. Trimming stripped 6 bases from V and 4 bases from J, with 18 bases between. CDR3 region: CASRRSQGESTEAFF. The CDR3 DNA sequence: TGCGCCAGCAGACGGAGTCAGGGCGAGAGCACTGAAGCTTTCTTT.

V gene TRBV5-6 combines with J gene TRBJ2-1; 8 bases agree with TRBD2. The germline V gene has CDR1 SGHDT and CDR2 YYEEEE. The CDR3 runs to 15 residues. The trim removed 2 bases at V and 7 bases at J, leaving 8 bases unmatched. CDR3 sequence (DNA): TGTGCCAGCAGCTTTTTCGGGACTAGTGTGAATGAGCAGTTCTTC. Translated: CASSFFGTSVNEQFF.

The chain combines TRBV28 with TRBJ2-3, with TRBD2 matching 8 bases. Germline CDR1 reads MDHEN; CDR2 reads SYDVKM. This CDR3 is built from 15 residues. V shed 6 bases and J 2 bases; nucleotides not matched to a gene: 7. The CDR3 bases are TGTGCCAGCAGCAGTACTAGCGGAAACACAGATACGCAGTATTTT. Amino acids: CASSSTSGNTDTQYF.

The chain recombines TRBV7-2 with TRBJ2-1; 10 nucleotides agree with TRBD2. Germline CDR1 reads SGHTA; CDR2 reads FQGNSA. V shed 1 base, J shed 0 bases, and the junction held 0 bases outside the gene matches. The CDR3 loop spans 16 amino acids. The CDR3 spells CASSLGLAGSYNEQFF. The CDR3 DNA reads TGTGCCAGCAGCTTAGGACTAGCGGGCTCCTACAATGAGCAGTTCTTC.

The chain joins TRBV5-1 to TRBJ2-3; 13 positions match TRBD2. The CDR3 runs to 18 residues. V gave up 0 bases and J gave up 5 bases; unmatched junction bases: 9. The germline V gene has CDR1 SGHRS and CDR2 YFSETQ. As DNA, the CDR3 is TGCGCCAGCAGCTTGGCCTCCGGACTAGCGGGAGTGAAAGATACGCAGTATTTT. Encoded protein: CASSLASGLAGVKDTQYF. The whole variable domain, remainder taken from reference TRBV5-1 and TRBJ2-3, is KAGVTQTPRYLIKTRGQQVTLSCSPISGHRSVSWYQQTPGQGLQFLFEYFSETQRNKGNFPGRFSGRQFSNSRSEMNVSTLELGDSALYLCASSLASGLAGVKDTQYFGPGTRLTVL.

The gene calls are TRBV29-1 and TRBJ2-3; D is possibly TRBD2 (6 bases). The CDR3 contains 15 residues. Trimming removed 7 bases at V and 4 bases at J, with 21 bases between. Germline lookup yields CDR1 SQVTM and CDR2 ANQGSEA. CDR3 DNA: TGCAGCGCTGGTCTGGGACTCCTGAGGGCAGATACGCAGTATTTT. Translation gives CSAGLGLLRADTQYF.

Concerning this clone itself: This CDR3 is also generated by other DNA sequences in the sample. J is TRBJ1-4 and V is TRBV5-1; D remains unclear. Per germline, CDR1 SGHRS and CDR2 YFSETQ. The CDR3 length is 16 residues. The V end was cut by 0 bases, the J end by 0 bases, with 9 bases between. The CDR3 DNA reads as TGCGCCAGCAGCTTGGCGGGCGGGGCAACTAATGAAAAACTGTTTTTT. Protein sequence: CASSLAGGATNEKLFF.

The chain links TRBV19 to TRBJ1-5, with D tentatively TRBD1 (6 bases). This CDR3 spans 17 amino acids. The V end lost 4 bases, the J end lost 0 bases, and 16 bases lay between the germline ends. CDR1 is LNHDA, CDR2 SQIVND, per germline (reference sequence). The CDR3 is CASSSWPGALSNQPQHF. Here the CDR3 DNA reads TGTGCCAGTAGTAGCTGGCCAGGGGCCCTTAGCAATCAGCCCCAGCATTTT.

The CDR3 DNA follows: TGTGCCAGCAGCTTGGCGGGAGGAGGGACAGATACGCAGTATTTT. This codes for CASSLAGGGTDTQYF. The gene calls are TRBV5-4 and TRBJ2-3; 7 bases fit TRBD2. The CDR3 covers 15 residues. V shed 0 bases and J 3 bases; nucleotides not matched to a gene: 4. The V gene's germline CDR1 is SGHNT and CDR2 YYREEE (reference sequence).

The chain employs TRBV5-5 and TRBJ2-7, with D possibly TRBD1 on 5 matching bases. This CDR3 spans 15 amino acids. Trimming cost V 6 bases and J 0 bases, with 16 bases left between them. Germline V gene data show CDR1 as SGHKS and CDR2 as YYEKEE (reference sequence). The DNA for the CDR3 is TGTGCCAGCAATTTTAAGCAGGGTAGCTCCTACGAGCAGTACTTC. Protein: CASNFKQGSSYEQYF.

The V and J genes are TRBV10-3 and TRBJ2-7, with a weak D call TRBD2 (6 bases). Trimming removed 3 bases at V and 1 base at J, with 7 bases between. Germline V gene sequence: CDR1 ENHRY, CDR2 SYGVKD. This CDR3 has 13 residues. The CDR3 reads CAISDGLSYEQYF. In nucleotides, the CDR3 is TGTGCCATCAGTGACGGACTATCCTACGAGCAGTACTTC.

CDR3 DNA: TGTGCCAGTAGTAGACAGGGGGTATCTGGGGCCAACGTCCTGACTTTC. Its translation is CASSRQGVSGANVLTF. This chain joins TRBV19 and TRBJ2-6, with TRBD1 identical over 9 bases. CDR3 length: 16 residues. The ends lost 4 bases at V and 1 base at J; junction bases unmatched: 2. The germline gives CDR1 LNHDA, CDR2 SQIVND (reference sequence).

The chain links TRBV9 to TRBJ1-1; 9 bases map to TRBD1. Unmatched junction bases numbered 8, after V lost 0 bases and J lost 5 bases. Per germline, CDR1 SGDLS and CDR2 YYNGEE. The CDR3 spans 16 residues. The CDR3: CASSVGQGDLGTEAFF. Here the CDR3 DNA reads TGTGCCAGCAGCGTAGGACAGGGGGATCTTGGGACTGAAGCTTTCTTT.

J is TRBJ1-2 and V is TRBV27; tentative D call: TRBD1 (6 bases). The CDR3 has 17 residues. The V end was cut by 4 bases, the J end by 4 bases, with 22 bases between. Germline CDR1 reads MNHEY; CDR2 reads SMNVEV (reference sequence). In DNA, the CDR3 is TGTGCCAGCAGTTCCCACCGACAGGCTGGGGGTATCTATGGCTACACCTTC. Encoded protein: CASSSHRQAGGIYGYTF.

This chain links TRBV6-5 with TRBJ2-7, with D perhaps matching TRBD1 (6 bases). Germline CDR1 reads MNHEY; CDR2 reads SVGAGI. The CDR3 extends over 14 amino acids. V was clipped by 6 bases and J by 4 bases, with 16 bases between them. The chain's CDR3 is CASRQQGNGYEQYF. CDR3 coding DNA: TGTGCCAGCAGGCAACAGGGTAACGGGTACGAGCAGTACTTC.

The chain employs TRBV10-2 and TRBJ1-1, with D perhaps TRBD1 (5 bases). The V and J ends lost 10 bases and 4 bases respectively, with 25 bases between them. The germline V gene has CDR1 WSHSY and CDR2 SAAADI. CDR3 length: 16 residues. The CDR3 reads CATIARGSLSVTEAFF. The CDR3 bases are TGCGCCACTATCGCACGGGGGAGCTTGTCCGTCACTGAAGCTTTCTTT.

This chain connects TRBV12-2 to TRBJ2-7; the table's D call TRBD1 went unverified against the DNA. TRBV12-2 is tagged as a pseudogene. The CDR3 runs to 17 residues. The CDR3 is CASRLPIQGPLSYEQYF. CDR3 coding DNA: TGTGCAAGTCGCTTACCGATACAGGGTCCCCTCTCCTACGAGCAGTACTTC.

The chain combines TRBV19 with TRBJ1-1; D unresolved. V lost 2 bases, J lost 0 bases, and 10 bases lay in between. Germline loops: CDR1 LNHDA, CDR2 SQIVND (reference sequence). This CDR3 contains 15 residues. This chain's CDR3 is CASSIFAAMNTEAFF. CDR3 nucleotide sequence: TGTGCCAGTAGTATATTTGCAGCGATGAACACTGAAGCTTTCTTT.